This TCR beta chain was obtained from a study of PD-L1 blockade in urothelial cancer. Study-level points and caveats: Greater 3-week expansion of tumor-associated blood clones was recorded for durable-benefit patients.

This clone was counted between two and nine times. Antigen unknown. Described time point: peripheral blood 6 weeks after treatment start. Synthetic TCR analog templates were spiked into all PCRs individually. The table came from immunoSEQ multiplex PCR; TCRdb's copy has only in-frame clones and leaves some out. This sample has about 130,000 clones; 86% occur once, and the top ten carry roughly 2.4%. This CDR3 region has 13 residues. Trimming took off 6 bases at V and 1 base at J, with 9 bases between the two ends. CDR1 is KGHSH, CDR2 LQKENI, per germline. Sequenced here: PBMCs, sampled around atezolizumab (anti-PD-L1) treatment. The gene calls are TRBV18 and TRBJ1-2; tentative D call: TRBD1 (5 bases). The TCR was taken from a man aged 50-59 years with urothelial cancer. The CDR3 DNA reads as TGTGCCAGCTCCCTTGACAGTAACTATGGCTACACCTTC. Translated, it gives CASSLDSNYGYTF. The full variable domain, completed using reference TRBV18 and TRBJ1-2, is NAGVMQNPRHLVRRRGQEARLRCSPMKGHSHVYWYRQLPEEGLKFMVYLQKENIIDESGMPKERFSAEFPKEGPSILRIQQVVRGDSAAYFCASSLDSNYGYTFGSGTRLTVV.